The 27 T cell receptor beta chains given below trace back to one sample, sequenced in a study of post-analysis software for immune sequencing data. Study outcomes and limitations: Compared with controls, patients had more of roughly five TRBV segments, including TRBV5-6, TRBV5-1 and TRBV20-1.

Which antigens these TCRs recognize remains unknown. cDNA libraries for TCR beta contained unique molecular identifiers. TCRdb analysed the PCR reads with MiXCR anew, one entry per CDR3 protein. The sample includes about 620,000 distinct CDR3 sequences, around 44% of them seen just once. Sequenced input: blood. These receptors all come from a girl aged 10 to 17 with multiple sclerosis.

V and J are TRBV7-2 and TRBJ2-5; 10 nucleotides match TRBD2. Germline assignment: CDR1 SGHTA and CDR2 FQGNSA. The CDR3 sequence is 16 residues long. V shed 1 base, J shed 5 bases, and the junction held 7 bases outside the gene matches. DNA of the CDR3: TGTGCCAGCAGCTTAGACCTAGCGGGGGTTAGGGAGACCCAGTACTTC. Protein sequence: CASSLDLAGVRETQYF. The full variable domain, with the rest looked up from reference TRBV7-2 and TRBJ2-5, is GAGVSQSPSNKVTEKGKDVELRCDPISGHTALYWYRQSLGQGLEFLIYFQGNSAPDKSGLPSDRFSAERTGGSVSTLTIQRTQQEDSAVYLCASSLDLAGVRETQYFGPGTRLLVL.

This chain connects TRBV30 to TRBJ1-4; 7 positions match TRBD1. V lost 6 bases to trimming and J lost 7 bases; unmatched junction nucleotides: 8. The germline gives CDR1 GTSNPN, CDR2 SVGIG (reference sequence). The CDR3 is 13 residues long. The CDR3 DNA follows: TGTGCCTGCCCGGGACAGCGAAGTGAAAAACTGTTTTTT. Its translation is CACPGQRSEKLFF. Combining the CDR3 with reference TRBV30 and TRBJ1-4 gives the whole variable domain SQTIHQWPATLVQPVGSPLSLECTVEGTSNPNLYWYRQAAGRGLQLLFYSVGIGQISSEVPQNLSASRPQDRQFILSSKKLLLSDSGFYLCACPGQRSEKLFFGSGTQLSVL.

V and J are TRBV12-3 or TRBV12-4 and TRBJ1-5; D might be TRBD1 (5 bases). Deletions cut 2 bases from V and 8 bases from J, with 16 bases between. The CDR3 covers 15 residues. CDR3 protein: CASSLRQGGSEPQHF. CDR3 in DNA: TGTGCCAGCAGTTTAAGGCAGGGAGGATCCGAGCCCCAGCATTTT.

V and J are TRBV6-5 and TRBJ1-2; 9 bases line up with TRBD1. Trimming at V came to 2 bases and at J to 2 bases, leaving 0 bases not matched to a gene. Germline CDR1 is MNHEY and CDR2 is SVGAGI. The CDR3 has 14 amino acids. CDR3 residues: CASSYGTGNYGYTF. As DNA, the CDR3 is TGTGCCAGCAGTTACGGGACAGGGAACTATGGCTACACCTTC.

The V and J genes are TRBV2 and TRBJ2-3; 8 bases are shared with TRBD2. CDR3 size: 15 residues. Germline CDR1 and CDR2: SNHLY and FYNNEI. Unmatched junction bases numbered 4, after V lost 1 base and J lost 4 bases. CDR3 nucleotide sequence: TGTGCCAGCAGTGAAGGACTAGCGATCTCAGATACGCAGTATTTT. Protein: CASSEGLAISDTQYF.

This chain links TRBV28 with TRBJ2-7; the D call may be TRBD1 or TRBD2 (5 bases each). The CDR3 is made up of 14 amino acids. From germline, CDR1 is MDHEN and CDR2 SYDVKM. V gave up 9 bases and J gave up 6 bases, with 21 bases separating them. The CDR3 protein is CASNKWGPPAEQYF. For the CDR3, the DNA is TGTGCCAGTAATAAGTGGGGACCACCAGCCGAGCAGTACTTC.

The chain combines TRBV20-1 with TRBJ2-3; D may match TRBD1 or TRBD2 (5 bases each). The V end was cut by 3 bases, the J end by 2 bases, with 12 bases between. CDR1 and CDR2 (germline): DFQATT, SNEGSKA (reference sequence). CDR3 length: 14 residues. The CDR3 sequence is CSASLGTSTDTQYF. CDR3 coding DNA: TGCAGTGCTAGCCTCGGGACCTCCACAGATACGCAGTATTTT.

This clonotype has more than one count but fewer than ten. V and J are TRBV7-3 and TRBJ1-6; 7 positions match TRBD1. CDR3 length: 15 residues. The junction had 5 bases not matched to a gene; V was cut back by 0 bases and J by 9 bases. Germline lookup yields CDR1 SGHTA and CDR2 FQGTGA. The DNA for the CDR3 is TGTGCCAGCAGCTTAACACCAGGGGGAAGTTCACCCCTCCACTTT. It encodes CASSLTPGGSSPLHF.

This chain joins TRBV2 and TRBJ1-5; D not certain. V lost 9 bases and J lost 2, with 11 bases in between. Germline V lookup: CDR1 SNHLY, CDR2 FYNNEI. The CDR3 is 13 residues long. The CDR3 region is CASQVQGNQPQHF. The CDR3 DNA is TGTGCCAGTCAAGTTCAGGGCAATCAGCCCCAGCATTTT. The complete variable domain, with remaining parts taken from reference TRBV2 and TRBJ1-5, reads EPEVTQTPSHQVTQMGQEVILRCVPISNHLYFYWYRQILGQKVEFLVSFYNNEISEKSEIFDDQFSVERPDGSNFTLKIRSTKLEDSAMYFCASQVQGNQPQHFGDGTRLSIL.

This sequence joins TRBV6-5 and TRBJ2-7; tentatively, D is TRBD1 (6 bases). CDR1 is MNHEY, CDR2 SVGAGI, per germline. The CDR3 totals 14 residues. V was pared by 3 bases and J by 5 bases, with 14 bases between. This CDR3 is CASSYFRDTNEQYF. CDR3 nucleotide sequence: TGTGCCAGCAGTTATTTCAGGGACACCAACGAGCAGTACTTC.

The chain carries TRBV12-3 or TRBV12-4 and TRBJ2-1; the match to TRBD1 covers 8 bases. The junction had 13 bases not matched to a gene; V was cut back by 4 bases and J by 8 bases. This CDR3 has 16 amino acids. The CDR3 DNA follows: TGTGCCAGCAGTTCCTCCTGGACAGGGAACAAGGATGAGCAGTTCTTC. Protein product: CASSSSWTGNKDEQFF.

The chain carries TRBV24-1 and TRBJ2-5; possible D gene TRBD2, 6 bases. The CDR3 sequence is 16 residues long. The germline CDR1 and CDR2 sequences are KGHDR and SFDVKD. The V end lost 3 bases, the J end lost 5 bases, and 18 bases lay between the germline ends. The CDR3 loop is CATSDLGTAEGETQYF. CDR3 DNA: TGTGCCACCAGTGATCTCGGGACCGCGGAGGGGGAGACCCAGTACTTC.

V gene TRBV7-9 combines with J gene TRBJ1-5; D unclear. The CDR3 covers 16 residues. The V and J ends lost 5 bases and 5 bases respectively, with 19 bases between them. Germline CDR1 reads SEHNR; CDR2 reads FQNEAQ (reference sequence). CDR3 protein: CASSGGRWEEDQPQHF. CDR3 bases: TGTGCCAGCAGCGGCGGGAGATGGGAGGAAGATCAGCCCCAGCATTTT.

The V gene is TRBV5-1, the J gene TRBJ2-3; 8 bases fit TRBD1. V lost 4 bases, J lost 3 bases, and 4 bases stayed unmatched. In germline, CDR1 is SGHRS, CDR2 YFSETQ. The CDR3 contains 14 residues. As DNA, the CDR3 is TGCGCCAGCAGCAGGACAGGGATAACAGATACGCAGTATTTT. It yields the protein CASSRTGITDTQYF.

The gene calls are TRBV7-2 and TRBJ2-1; tentatively, D is TRBD2 (6 bases). Trimming took off 1 base at V and 5 bases at J, with 15 bases between the two ends. The length of the CDR3 is 16 residues. Germline V gene lookup returns CDR1 SGHTA and CDR2 FQGNSA. This CDR3 reads CASSLETRTIDNEQFF. The CDR3 bases are TGTGCCAGCAGCTTAGAGACAAGGACTATTGACAATGAGCAGTTCTTC.

This clonotype was counted between two and nine times. The V call is TRBV18, the J call TRBJ1-1; D might be TRBD1 (5 bases). Germline lookup yields CDR1 KGHSH and CDR2 LQKENI. V lost 2 bases and J 8 bases, leaving 9 bases between the germline ends. The CDR3 has 12 residues. The CDR3 bases are TGTGCCAGCTCACCATCGAGGGGAGAAGCTTTCTTT. Protein: CASSPSRGEAFF.

V and J are TRBV6-6 and TRBJ1-2; D is unresolved. V lost 0 bases and J lost 2, with 10 bases in between. The CDR3 consists of 15 residues. Germline V gene sequence: CDR1 MNHNY, CDR2 SVGAGI (reference sequence). The CDR3 region is CASSYSRTSNYGYTF. CDR3 DNA: TGTGCCAGCAGTTACTCGAGAACCTCAAACTATGGCTACACCTTC.

This clonotype was detected only once. The chain combines TRBV12-5 with TRBJ2-7; D is undetermined. CDR3 length: 14 amino acids. V was shortened by 1 base and J by 0 bases, with 7 bases between the two germline ends. In germline, CDR1 is LGHNT, CDR2 FRNRAP. The DNA of the CDR3 is TGTGCTAGTGGTTTGGGGACGAGCTCCTACGAGCAGTACTTC. It specifies CASGLGTSSYEQYF.

The rearrangement links TRBV12-3 or TRBV12-4 to TRBJ2-4, with TRBD2 as a possible D gene (5 bases). V lost 2 bases, J lost 6 bases, and 8 bases lay in between. The CDR3 runs to 13 residues. The CDR3 loop reads CASSLFGGNIQYF. The CDR3 DNA sequence: TGTGCCAGCAGTTTATTTGGAGGAAACATTCAGTACTTC.

V is TRBV12-3 or TRBV12-4 and J is TRBJ2-5; 8 nucleotides agree with TRBD2. The better agreement between TRBJ2-7 and the DNA end casts doubt on the J call. This CDR3 has 12 residues. The CDR3 loop reads CASSAGGHEQYF. CDR3 in DNA: TGTGCCAGCAGTGCGGGGGGCCACGAGCAGTACTTC.

This rearrangement joins TRBV14 to TRBJ2-4; tentatively, D is TRBD1 or TRBD2 (7 bases each). The germline V and J ends were trimmed by 4 bases and 4 bases, with 14 bases remaining between them. CDR3 length equals 15 residues. Germline lookup yields CDR1 SGHDN and CDR2 FVKESK. The CDR3 sequence: CASSPGRGRKNIQYF. The CDR3 bases are TGTGCCAGCAGCCCGGGGAGGGGGCGGAAAAACATTCAGTACTTC.

This clonotype has a handful of counts. The rearrangement uses TRBV27 and TRBJ1-2; no clear D gene. CDR3 length equals 15 residues. Trimming removed 1 base from V and 0 bases from J, with 9 bases in between. The germline CDR1 and CDR2 sequences are MNHEY and SMNVEV (reference sequence). The CDR3 DNA is TGTGCCAGCAGTTTATGGCCAGGAGCTAACTATGGCTACACCTTC. It specifies CASSLWPGANYGYTF.

This chain uses TRBV9 with TRBJ1-1; 9 nucleotides line up with TRBD1. This CDR3 comprises 14 residues. Germline V lookup: CDR1 SGDLS, CDR2 YYNGEE. Trimming at V came to 2 bases and at J to 6 bases, leaving 5 bases not matched to a gene. The DNA of the CDR3 is TGTGCCAGCAGCGTCTTCACAGGGGGCCCTGAAGCTTTCTTT. Its translation is CASSVFTGGPEAFF.

This clonotype was seen once. This chain links TRBV13 with TRBJ2-7; 7 bases are shared with TRBD1. With 3 bases clipped from V and 2 bases from J, the junction kept 4 bases outside the gene matches. Germline V CDR1 and CDR2: PRHDT, FYEKMQ (reference sequence). CDR3 length: 14 residues. This CDR3 is CASSFQDRAYEQYF. The CDR3 nucleotides read TGTGCCAGCAGCTTCCAAGACAGGGCCTACGAGCAGTACTTC.

This clonotype was seen a few times. The V gene is TRBV10-3, the J gene TRBJ2-7; the D is unclear. In germline, CDR1 is ENHRY, CDR2 SYGVKD. The CDR3 is 12 amino acids. Trimming removed 1 base from V and 2 bases from J, with 3 bases in between. CDR3 loop: CAISELAYEQYF. CDR3 nucleotides: TGTGCCATCAGTGAGTTGGCCTACGAGCAGTACTTC.

This clonotype showed up just once. The chain couples TRBV4-2 to TRBJ2-7, with D tentatively TRBD1 (6 bases). CDR1 and CDR2 from the germline V gene are LGHNA and YNFKEQ. V dropped 4 bases and J dropped 4 bases, with 14 bases sitting between them. The CDR3 is made up of 14 amino acids. In DNA form, the CDR3 reads TGTGCCAGCAGCCCAACAGGGATAGTATACGAGCAGTACTTC. This sequence encodes CASSPTGIVYEQYF.

This clonotype turned up a few times. The chain uses TRBV7-9 and TRBJ2-6; D perhaps matches TRBD2 (5 bases). Germline V gene sequence: CDR1 SEHNR, CDR2 FQNEAQ (reference sequence). The CDR3 covers 17 residues. The germline V and J ends were trimmed by 5 bases and 5 bases, with 19 bases remaining between them. For the CDR3, the DNA is TGTGCCAGCAGCATTACTTCTACGAGGGAAAGGGCCAACGTCCTGACTTTC. As protein: CASSITSTRERANVLTF.